This T cell receptor (beta chain) was identified in a study of cytomegalovirus exposure and HLA in healthy donors (dated by TCRdb to between 2016 and 2019). About the study as a whole: An earlier analysis of a few hundred of the donors reported 276 Gb of sequence data and 95 million to 130 million unique TCR beta sequences obtained from approximately 180 million T cells. An early release that covered several hundred HLA-typed donors contained about 290 gigabases of sequencing data and about 93 million unique TCR sequences. Of the roughly 410 genotyped donors, 75% to 85% were placed in the genetic ancestry cluster associated with self-reported Caucasian donors. The study was designed to test whether signatures of past pathogen exposure could be identified by cataloging public T cell receptors. The study used immunosequencing to profile the T cell repertoires of 600 to 850 subjects and linked those repertoires to cytomegalovirus serostatus. A separate validation cohort of more than 100 different subjects was used in addition to the approximately 670-subject first cohort. High-throughput TCR immunosequencing, statistical association of individual TCRs with disease status, and machine learning were combined to predict cytomegalovirus infection status. A later analysis re-analyzed previously published TCR beta repertoires from 600 to 850 donors and added high-resolution HLA genotyping to study TCR occurrence patterns. In the later analysis, no new phenotypic data were used to find candidate immune exposures; instead, reliance was placed on TCR beta sequences and their occurrence across donors. In an earlier analysis of more than 550 of the donors, high-throughput TCR beta sequencing was used to judge whether each TCR beta V gene segment behaved as functional or pseudogenic. Donor age, sex, ethnicity and CMV serostatus were collected together with the repertoire data. Genome-wide SNP genotypes for about 65% of the 666 donors were used in a later genetic analysis, which treated that subset as a discovery cohort. All discovery cohort repertoires had been generated using a single sequencing platform. Class I and class II HLA loci were covered by the typing at four-digit resolution. Typing coverage varied by locus: about 629-640 donors for A, B, C, DRB1 and DQB1; roughly 510 for DQA1; more than 600 for DPA1; approximately 450 for DPB1. Because of strong linkage in the cohort, 4 to 6 DR-DQ haplotypes were treated as single units for association and clustering. On average, around 240,000 unique TCR beta nucleotide sequences were sequenced per donor among some 420 genotyped donors of the cohort, with 15% to 20% of those sequences being non-productive. Study-wide findings and limitations: A later analysis reported that several top co-occurrence clusters appeared linked to parvovirus B19, influenza, CMV and Epstein-Barr virus. The classifier was reported to diagnose cytomegalovirus status with high specificity and sensitivity in both the original and validation cohorts. In this cohort, only TCR beta chains were sequenced, and detectable features were limited by the absence of alpha or paired-chain data. A total of fewer than 200 TCR beta chains were listed by the study as associated with cytomegalovirus. In a later genetic analysis, a missense DCLRE1C variant was associated with V-gene and J-gene trimming of TCR beta chains, and the association was replicated in an independent cohort. The 87-base-pair reads could not distinguish some IMGT-functional V segments, including TRBV6-2 and TRBV6-3, so those segments were excluded. In a later analysis, most CMV-associated TCR beta chains were found to appear HLA-restricted, with HLA associations seemingly driven largely by CMV exposure. A later analysis associated 16,951 TCR beta sequences with specific HLA alleles at a false discovery rate of 0.05. Linkage disequilibrium might explain the correlated functional status among segregating V segments, but an unknown experimental factor could not be ruled out. According to the authors, the approach could potentially be generalized to other disease states and immunological phenotypes. In a later genetic analysis, fewer N-insertions in productive TCRs were reported among donors in an Asian-associated ancestry cluster than the roughly 640-donor mean. In a later analysis, the rate of TCR association differed among HLA loci, with DRB1 alleles having the most associated TCRs and HLA-C alleles having the fewest. Immune exposure information for the cohort was limited to CMV serostatus. In vitro tests confirmed that a few of the cytomegalovirus-associated TCR beta chains recognize cytomegalovirus antigens. The earlier analysis of about 600 of the donors excluded approximately 17 rarely observed V segments, including chromosome 9 orphons, because counts were too low. A further reported finding was that TCR beta sequences accurately predicted the HLA-A and HLA-B alleles for most subjects in the first cohort. In a later analysis, HLA-associated TCR beta chains were found to be more clonally expanded and to have lower generation probabilities than equally common non-associated chains. The presence/absence analyses assumed that sequencing depth was roughly uniform across donors, and that assumption may not be true. The sequencing pipeline was judged likely to have produced a cluster of highly shared sequence variants as a technical artifact. Because HLA typing was missing for some donors at each locus, association tests included only the typed subset. An earlier analysis of around 500 of the donors showed that most TCR beta V segments appeared in productive rearrangements either about 90% or about 30% of the time, which broadly matched IMGT annotations. Assigning TCR associations to individual alleles was difficult when HLA alleles, especially DR and DQ, strongly co-occurred. While some public TCRs were present in many individuals, most TCR sequences turned up only very rarely across donors.

On this clone: Its antigen remains unidentified. Base qualities are not provided; no much larger clone lies one nucleotide away.

The cohort consisted of 666 healthy bone marrow donors. At the time of sampling, all cohort members were nominally healthy, though unrecorded immune exposures were likely present. The donor was CMV seropositive and belonged to the group of 250 to 350 seropositive cohort members. Every donor gave a peripheral blood sample, and the peripheral blood mononuclear cells from that sample were used for TCR beta sequencing. Genomic DNA extraction from the blood cell samples was performed with the Qiagen DNeasy Blood Extraction Kit. Library construction relied on the immunoSEQ multiplex PCR assay. The multiplex PCR relied on a mix of 60 forward primers for TCR Vbeta segments and 13 reverse primers for TCR Jbeta segments. A multiplex PCR assay on genomic DNA amplified the CDR3 region of rearranged TCR beta genes. Amplified TCR beta libraries were sequenced as 87-base-pair reads on the Illumina HiSeq System. Per the original workflow: Across the 670 or so repertoires, a later analysis counted tens of millions of unique TCR beta chains, 8.5 million to 12 million of which were shared by at least two donors. Raw reads were error-corrected and collapsed into unique sequences with a nearest-neighbor algorithm that merged closely related sequences to remove PCR and sequencing errors. To assign V, D and J gene segments, CDR3 sequences were aligned to IMGT reference sequences. For a sequence to be retained, a match of at least six nucleotides was required to both a V gene segment and a J gene segment. A rearrangement was called productive if the CDR3 had no stop codons and remained in frame with V and J, and every other rearrangement was called non-productive. Following IMGT convention, CDR3 was defined as the stretch from the second conserved V-encoded cysteine up to the conserved J-encoded phenylalanine. In an earlier analysis of around 540 of the donors, sequences lacking an unambiguous match to a single V gene segment were excluded. An earlier analysis of several hundred of the donors classified V segments as functional when productive rearrangements were above 56.7% and as segregating when the standard deviation between donors was above 5%. A statistical classification framework was built to diagnose cytomegalovirus status from the catalog of TCR beta chain sequences. In a later analysis, V and J genes were assigned by comparing TCR nucleotide sequences against IMGT/GENE-DB human TR gene sequences. In a later analysis, CDR3 sequences and most-parsimonious VDJ recombination scenarios were assigned using the TCRdist pipeline. In a later analysis, each TCR beta chain was defined by its CDR3 amino acid sequence together with its V-gene family, and reads lacking a unique V-gene family were excluded. In a later analysis, 450 to 600 highly shared, low-generation-probability nucleotide sequences were removed to address suspected cross-contamination and a sequencing artifact. In a later analysis, a clonal expansion index for each public chain was calculated from normalized within-repertoire ranks of inferred template counts. A later analysis computed generation probabilities with a VDJ recombination model fitted to out-of-frame rearrangements, and checked the results against IGoR. In a later analysis, hypergeometric tests were used to score TCR-TCR, TCR-HLA and TCR-CMV co-occurrence, with a repertoire-size bias correction applied to TCR pairs. A later analysis estimated false discovery rates by permuting HLA or CMV assignments 20 times. In a later analysis, co-occurring TCRs were grouped with DBSCAN, and TCRdist sequence similarity was added when clustering was performed within HLA-allele-positive subsets. Repertoires with fewer than 30,000 or more than 120,000 public chains, plus five repertoires with anomalous nucleotide sharing, were excluded from co-occurrence clustering. TCRdb carries this immuneACCESS record with in-frame sequences only. Its versions omit some clonotypes, under half of them owing to an unresolved V gene in the studies checked, with the rest unexplained. V, J and clone size were drawn from that table, and D and trimming were deduced from the DNA. The table for this sample lists some 140,000 clones; 70% to 80% of them were counted only once. Of the sample, about 13% is held by the ten largest clones.

Inclusive of the bounding cysteine and phenylalanine, the CDR3 is 15 residues long. Of the read, only the CDR3 DNA is kept; its 45 bases are in frame from base 1. The junction carries 13 bases between V and J, which are trimmed by 5 bases and 0 bases respectively. CDR1 and CDR2 are drawn from the germline V gene: MNHEY, SVGAGI. The source is a man aged 30 to 45 in good health and CMV-seropositive. The specimen sequenced was PBMCs. The chain couples TRBV6-5 to TRBJ1-1; the D gene lacks a confident call. In nucleotides, the sequence is TGTGCCAGCAGTCACATATGGGCCTTGAACACTGAAGCTTTCTTT. This codes for CASSHIWALNTEAFF.